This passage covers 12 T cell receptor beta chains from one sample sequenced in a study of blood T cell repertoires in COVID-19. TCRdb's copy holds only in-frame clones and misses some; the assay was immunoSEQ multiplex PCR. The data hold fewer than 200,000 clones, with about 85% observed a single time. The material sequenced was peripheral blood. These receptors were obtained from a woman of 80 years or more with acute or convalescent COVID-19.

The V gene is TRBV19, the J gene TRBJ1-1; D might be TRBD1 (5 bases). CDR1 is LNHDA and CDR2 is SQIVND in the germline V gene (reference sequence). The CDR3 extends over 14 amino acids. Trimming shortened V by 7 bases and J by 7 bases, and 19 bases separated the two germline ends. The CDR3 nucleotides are TGTGCCAGTACCTATGACAGCTACCCTCATGAAGCTTTCTTT. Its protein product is CASTYDSYPHEAFF.

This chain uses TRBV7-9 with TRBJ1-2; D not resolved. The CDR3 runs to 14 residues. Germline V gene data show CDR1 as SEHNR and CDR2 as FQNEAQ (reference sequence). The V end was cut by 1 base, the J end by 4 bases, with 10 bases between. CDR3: CASSLDPQSYGYTF. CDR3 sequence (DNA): TGTGCCAGCAGCTTAGATCCCCAGTCCTATGGCTACACCTTC. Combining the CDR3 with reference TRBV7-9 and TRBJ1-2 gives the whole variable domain DTGVSQNPRHKITKRGQNVTFRCDPISEHNRLYWYRQTLGQGPEFLTYFQNEAQLEKSRLLSDRFSAERPKGSFSTLEIQRTEQGDSAMYLCASSLDPQSYGYTFGSGTRLTVV.

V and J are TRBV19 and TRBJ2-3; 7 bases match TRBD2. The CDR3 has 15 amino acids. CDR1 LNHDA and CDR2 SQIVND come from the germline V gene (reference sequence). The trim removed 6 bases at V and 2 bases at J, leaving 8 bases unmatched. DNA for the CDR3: TGTGCCAGTAGCATCTCGGGGGGATCCACAGATACGCAGTATTTT. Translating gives CASSISGGSTDTQYF.

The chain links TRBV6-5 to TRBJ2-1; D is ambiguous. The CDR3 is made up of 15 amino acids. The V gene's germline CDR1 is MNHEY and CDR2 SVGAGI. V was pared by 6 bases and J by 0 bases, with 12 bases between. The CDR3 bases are TGTGCCAGCAGGGGTGGGCCCGGCTCCTACAATGAGCAGTTCTTC. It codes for CASRGGPGSYNEQFF.

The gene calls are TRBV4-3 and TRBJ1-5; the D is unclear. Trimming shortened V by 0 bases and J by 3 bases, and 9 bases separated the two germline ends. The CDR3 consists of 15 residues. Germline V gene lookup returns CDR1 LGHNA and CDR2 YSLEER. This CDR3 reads CASSQDSGNNQPQHF. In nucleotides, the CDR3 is TGCGCCAGCAGCCAAGATTCAGGCAACAATCAGCCCCAGCATTTT.

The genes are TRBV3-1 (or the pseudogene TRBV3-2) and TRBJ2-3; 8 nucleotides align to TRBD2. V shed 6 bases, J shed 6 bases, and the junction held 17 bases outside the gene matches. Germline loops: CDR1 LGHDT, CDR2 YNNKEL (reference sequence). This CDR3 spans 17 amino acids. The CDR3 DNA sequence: TGTGCCAGCAGGCAGGGTACCCGTCTCGCGGGGGGTGATACGCAGTATTTT. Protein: CASRQGTRLAGGDTQYF.

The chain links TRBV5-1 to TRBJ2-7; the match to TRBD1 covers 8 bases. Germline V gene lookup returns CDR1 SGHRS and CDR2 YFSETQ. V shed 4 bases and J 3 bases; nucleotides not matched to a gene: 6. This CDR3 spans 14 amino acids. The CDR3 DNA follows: TGCGCCAGCAGCCCCCTAGACAGGGGCTACGAGCAGTACTTC. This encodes CASSPLDRGYEQYF. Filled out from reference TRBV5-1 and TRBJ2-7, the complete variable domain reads KAGVTQTPRYLIKTRGQQVTLSCSPISGHRSVSWYQQTPGQGLQFLFEYFSETQRNKGNFPGRFSGRQFSNSRSEMNVSTLELGDSALYLCASSPLDRGYEQYFGPGTRLTVT.

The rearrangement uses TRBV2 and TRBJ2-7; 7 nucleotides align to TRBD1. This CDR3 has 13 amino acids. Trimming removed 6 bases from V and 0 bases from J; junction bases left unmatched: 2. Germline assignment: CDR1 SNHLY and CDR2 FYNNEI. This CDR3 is CASRGDSSYEQYF. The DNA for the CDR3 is TGTGCCAGCAGAGGGGACAGCTCCTACGAGCAGTACTTC.

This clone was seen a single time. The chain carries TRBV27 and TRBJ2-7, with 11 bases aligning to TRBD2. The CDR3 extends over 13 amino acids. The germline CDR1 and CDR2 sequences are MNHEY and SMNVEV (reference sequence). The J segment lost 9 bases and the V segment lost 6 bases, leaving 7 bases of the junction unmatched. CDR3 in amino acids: CASSPRLAGWQYF. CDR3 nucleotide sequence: TGTGCCAGCAGCCCCCGACTAGCGGGGTGGCAGTACTTC.

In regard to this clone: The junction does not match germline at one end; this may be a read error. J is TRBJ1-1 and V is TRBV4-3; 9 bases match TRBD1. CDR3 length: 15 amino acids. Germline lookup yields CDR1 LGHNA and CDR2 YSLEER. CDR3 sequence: CASSQYDRGNSEAFF. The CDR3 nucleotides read TGCGCCAGCAGCCAATACGACAGGGGGAACTCTGAAGCTTTCTTT.

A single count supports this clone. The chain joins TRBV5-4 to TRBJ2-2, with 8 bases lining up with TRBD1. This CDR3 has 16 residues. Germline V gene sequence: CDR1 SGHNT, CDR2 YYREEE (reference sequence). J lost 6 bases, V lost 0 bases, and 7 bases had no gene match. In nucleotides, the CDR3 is TGTGCCAGCAGCTTGGAGGGCAGGGGGCAGGCCGGGGAGCTGTTTTTT. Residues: CASSLEGRGQAGELFF.

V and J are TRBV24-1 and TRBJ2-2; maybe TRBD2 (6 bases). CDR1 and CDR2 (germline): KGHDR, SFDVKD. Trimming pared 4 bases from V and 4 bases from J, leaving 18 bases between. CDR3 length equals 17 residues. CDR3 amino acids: CATSEPGRRAGTGELFF. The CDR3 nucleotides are TGTGCCACCAGTGAACCGGGACGGAGGGCGGGCACCGGGGAGCTGTTTTTT.